This passage covers 28 T cell receptor beta chains from one sample sequenced in a study of blood T cells in healthy people across ages. The second PCR ran roughly 6 to 12 cycles with a sample-barcoded 5' primer and J-beta primers. TCRdb re-derived calls from the 5' RACE reads in MiXCR, one entry per CDR3 protein. The sample has roughly 700,000 distinct CDR3 sequences, around 45% seen once. Specimen: blood. Receptor source: a woman between 55 and 75 years old in good health.

This clonotype was counted only a few times. This CDR3 reads CATSRGLSSYNEQFF. In DNA, the CDR3 is TGTGCCACCAGCAGGGGACTAAGCTCCTACAATGAGCAGTTCTTC. V usage is TRBV15 and J usage is TRBJ2-1, with 7 bases aligning to TRBD2. This CDR3 contains 15 residues. Germline CDR1 reads LNHNV; CDR2 reads YYDKDF (reference sequence). The V gene end was trimmed by 3 bases and the J gene end by 0 bases; junction bases not matched to a gene: 2.

The sample holds a few counts of this clonotype. The chain joins TRBV21-1 to TRBJ1-1; the D call of TRBD1 is as the table states it, not checked on the DNA. TRBV21-1 is a pseudogene. The CDR3 contains 14 residues. The CDR3 region is CASSSRQGSTEAFF. The CDR3 bases are TGTGCCAGCAGCTCCCGACAGGGCAGCACTGAAGCTTTCTTT.

This rearrangement joins TRBV6-6 to TRBJ1-1; 9 nucleotides agree with TRBD1. Germline V gives CDR1 MNHNY, CDR2 SVGAGI (reference sequence). This CDR3 has 16 amino acids. V gave up 6 bases and J gave up 3 bases; unmatched junction bases: 11. The CDR3 DNA sequence: TGTGCCAGCAGACTGGGGACAGGGTTGCTGGACACTGAAGCTTTCTTT. Its protein product is CASRLGTGLLDTEAFF.

The chain combines TRBV5-1 with TRBJ2-5; TRBD2 might be the D (5 bases). Trimming left V 2 bases short and J 2 bases short, with 13 bases between. From germline, CDR1 is SGHRS and CDR2 YFSETQ. The CDR3 spans 15 residues. This CDR3 is CASSLAASKQETQYF. The CDR3 nucleotides read TGCGCCAGCAGCTTAGCGGCCAGCAAACAAGAGACCCAGTACTTC.

The chain uses TRBV20-1 and TRBJ2-6; D uncertain. V lost 6 bases and J 0 bases, leaving 9 bases between the germline ends. This CDR3 spans 14 amino acids. In germline, CDR1 is DFQATT, CDR2 SNEGSKA (reference sequence). In nucleotides, the CDR3 is TGCAGTGCGTTTCGGTTCTCTGGGGCCAACGTCCTGACTTTC. Translated: CSAFRFSGANVLTF.

This clonotype has only one observation. This chain links TRBV15 with TRBJ2-3; D is unclear. CDR1 LNHNV and CDR2 YYDKDF come from the germline V gene (reference sequence). The V end was cut by 6 bases, the J end by 2 bases, with 15 bases between. CDR3 length equals 15 residues. The CDR3 sequence: CATSRAPSTTDTQYF. The CDR3 DNA reads as TGTGCCACCAGTAGGGCCCCGAGTACCACAGATACGCAGTATTTT. Drawing the rest from reference TRBV15 and TRBJ2-3, the complete variable domain is DAMVIQNPRYQVTQFGKPVTLSCSQTLNHNVMYWYQQKSSQAPKLLFHYYDKDFNNEADTPDNFQSRRPNTSFCFLDIRSPGLGDTAMYLCATSRAPSTTDTQYFGPGTRLTVL.

This chain links TRBV7-2 with TRBJ2-1; the D gene is possibly TRBD2 (5 bases). Matching the DNA end better, TRBJ2-7 makes the J call doubtful. Germline values: CDR1 SGHTA, CDR2 FQGNSA. This CDR3 has 15 residues. CDR3 in amino acids: CASSPPGFTYNEQYF. CDR3 bases: TGTGCCAGCAGCCCACCGGGGTTCACCTACAATGAGCAGTACTTC.

This rearrangement joins TRBV29-1 to TRBJ2-1; D unresolved. The CDR3 has 15 amino acids. Trimming left V 3 bases short and J 3 bases short, with 15 bases between. Germline lookup yields CDR1 SQVTM and CDR2 ANQGSEA. CDR3 sequence reads: CSVEVISDGYNEQFF. The CDR3 DNA reads as TGCAGCGTTGAGGTAATTTCAGATGGCTACAATGAGCAGTTCTTC.

This chain connects TRBV7-2 to TRBJ2-2, with D possibly being TRBD1 (6 bases). The germline V and J ends were trimmed by 3 bases and 4 bases, with 12 bases remaining between them. The CDR3 covers 15 residues. Looked up from germline, CDR1 is SGHTA and CDR2 is FQGNSA. The CDR3 DNA is TGTGCCAGCAGCTTTACCCAGGGGTTCACCGGGGAGCTGTTTTTT. Protein product: CASSFTQGFTGELFF. Using reference TRBV7-2 and TRBJ2-2 for the parts outside the CDR3, the full variable domain is GAGVSQSPSNKVTEKGKDVELRCDPISGHTALYWYRQSLGQGLEFLIYFQGNSAPDKSGLPSDRFSAERTGGSVSTLTIQRTQQEDSAVYLCASSFTQGFTGELFFGEGSRLTVL.

This clonotype was picked up a small number of times. The chain links TRBV4-3 to TRBJ2-7, with 10 bases aligning to TRBD1. Germline V gives CDR1 LGHNA, CDR2 YSLEER. The V gene end was trimmed by 4 bases and the J gene end by 2 bases; junction bases not matched to a gene: 5. CDR3 length: 15 residues. The CDR3 is CASSPSGTGAYEQYF. The DNA of the CDR3 is TGCGCCAGCAGCCCCTCCGGGACAGGGGCCTACGAGCAGTACTTC.

The genes are TRBV7-3 and TRBJ1-1, with 7 bases matching TRBD1. J gave up 7 bases and V 5 bases, and 7 bases lay outside the gene matches. CDR3 length: 13 amino acids. Germline CDR1 and CDR2: SGHTA and FQGTGA. For the CDR3, the DNA is TGTGCCAGCAGCCGACAGGGTGGGGATGAAGCTTTCTTT. It yields the protein CASSRQGGDEAFF.

The chain links TRBV12-3 or TRBV12-4 to TRBJ2-1, with D possibly being TRBD1 or TRBD2 (5 bases each). The tail of the sequence fits TRBJ2-7 better, so the J call may be wrong. The CDR3 consists of 14 residues. CDR3 DNA: TGTGCCAGCAGCTTGTGGGGACCCCACAATGAGCAGTACTTC. Its protein product is CASSLWGPHNEQYF.

This clonotype appeared a few times. This rearrangement joins TRBV2 to TRBJ1-2; D ambiguous. Germline V gene lookup returns CDR1 SNHLY and CDR2 FYNNEI. The CDR3 is 12 amino acids. The V end was cut by 3 bases, the J end by 7 bases, with 9 bases between. The CDR3 is CASSELSIGYTF. The CDR3 DNA follows: TGTGCCAGCAGTGAGCTCAGCATTGGCTACACCTTC.

The chain joins TRBV11-1 to TRBJ2-3; 7 positions match TRBD2. The CDR3 is made up of 15 amino acids. Germline trimming cut 4 bases from V and 5 bases from J; bases unmatched to any gene: 9. The germline V gene encodes CDR1 SGHAT and CDR2 FQDESV (reference sequence). CDR3 protein: CASSSTGERGDTQYF. The DNA for the CDR3 is TGTGCCAGCAGCTCGACCGGGGAGCGGGGAGATACGCAGTATTTT. Variable domain in full (rest from reference TRBV11-1 and TRBJ2-3): EAEVAQSPRYKITEKSQAVAFWCDPISGHATLYWYRQILGQGPELLVQFQDESVVDDSQLPKDRFSAERLKGVDSTLKIQPAELGDSAMYLCASSSTGERGDTQYFGPGTRLTVL.

The J gene is TRBJ2-5, the V gene TRBV6-2 or TRBV6-3, with D unclear. The CDR3 covers 14 residues. V lost 0 bases and J 11 bases, leaving 16 bases between the germline ends. The germline CDR1 and CDR2 sequences are MNHEY and SVGEGT. The CDR3 spells CASSYSVNNGEQYF. The CDR3 nucleotides are TGTGCCAGCAGTTACTCGGTAAATAACGGTGAGCAGTACTTC.

This clonotype appeared a few times. The CDR3 loop is CASSLSRPGSRYNEQFF. In nucleotides, the CDR3 is TGTGCCAGCAGTTTGTCGAGGCCAGGGAGTCGCTACAATGAGCAGTTCTTC. The rearrangement uses TRBV27 and TRBJ2-1; perhaps D is TRBD1 or TRBD2 (5 bases each). Trimming cost V 3 bases and J 3 bases, with 18 bases left between them. CDR3 length: 17 amino acids. CDR1 MNHEY and CDR2 SMNVEV come from the germline V gene (reference sequence).

Remarks on this clonotype: A much larger clone sits a single nucleotide away, making a read error possible. The gene calls are TRBV5-6 and TRBJ2-1, with D unclear. TRBJ2-7 explains the end of the DNA better; the J call may be wrong. CDR3 length equals 15 residues. In germline, CDR1 is SGHDT, CDR2 YYEEEE. The CDR3 nucleotides are TGTGCCAGCAGCCCAGCCGGGCGTCCCTACAATGAGCAGTACTTC. Translating it yields CASSPAGRPYNEQYF.

The chain combines TRBV29-1 with TRBJ2-1, with D unresolved. The V and J ends lost 7 bases and 4 bases respectively, with 5 bases between them. In germline, CDR1 is SQVTM, CDR2 ANQGSEA. This CDR3 is 10 amino acids long. CDR3 coding DNA: TGCAGCGGAGAATACAATGAGCAGTTCTTC. Its translation is CSGEYNEQFF.

This clonotype was found a few times. The gene calls are TRBV15 and TRBJ2-3; 7 bases align to TRBD2. CDR1 is LNHNV and CDR2 is YYDKDF in the germline V gene (reference sequence). Germline trimming cut 0 bases from V and 2 bases from J; bases unmatched to any gene: 5. The CDR3 runs to 16 residues. CDR3 in DNA: TGTGCCACCAGCAGAGATGCGGGAGTCCTCACAGATACGCAGTATTTT. It is translated as CATSRDAGVLTDTQYF.

This clonotype was counted only a few times. The V gene is TRBV7-9, the J gene TRBJ2-3; 8 bases agree with TRBD1. Per the germline V gene, CDR1 is SEHNR and CDR2 is FQNEAQ (reference sequence). V lost 2 bases, J lost 4 bases, and 2 bases stayed unmatched. The CDR3 covers 14 residues. CDR3 in amino acids: CASSLQGAPDTQYF. DNA of the CDR3: TGTGCCAGCAGCTTACAGGGGGCACCAGATACGCAGTATTTT.

This clonotype was observed many times. V gene TRBV29-1 combines with J gene TRBJ1-5; 7 bases are shared with TRBD1. There are 13 residues in the CDR3. The germline gives CDR1 SQVTM, CDR2 ANQGSEA. Losses at the gene ends were 4 bases for V and 1 base for J; bases not matched to a gene: 1. For the CDR3, the DNA is TGCAGCGTTGTGACAGGGAGCAATCAGCCCCAGCATTTT. It codes for CSVVTGSNQPQHF.

V usage is TRBV12-3 or TRBV12-4 and J usage is TRBJ2-1, with TRBD1 identical over 8 bases. CDR3 length: 13 residues. V lost 5 bases, J lost 7 bases, and 4 bases stayed unmatched. The CDR3 DNA reads TGTGCCAGCAGTCCAGACAGGGGTAATGAGCAGTTCTTC. Translation: CASSPDRGNEQFF.

The chain uses TRBV7-3 and TRBJ1-2; no reliable D call. This CDR3 region has 17 residues. Trimming left V 5 bases short and J 5 bases short, with 24 bases between. Germline loops: CDR1 SGHTA, CDR2 FQGTGA. CDR3 loop: CASSQASQSSMRYGYTF. In nucleotides, the CDR3 is TGTGCCAGCAGCCAGGCCAGCCAAAGCTCCATGAGGTATGGCTACACCTTC.

This chain uses TRBV7-2 with TRBJ1-2, with D maybe TRBD1 (5 bases). The CDR3 loop spans 16 amino acids. CDR1 is SGHTA and CDR2 is FQGNSA in the germline V gene. V gave up 1 base and J gave up 5 bases, with 17 bases separating them. The CDR3 DNA follows: TGTGCCAGCAGCTTAGAGGGACGGGGGTACCCATATGGCTACACCTTC. Translated: CASSLEGRGYPYGYTF.

This clonotype was seen a few times. The gene calls are TRBV7-2 and TRBJ2-7; D remains unclear. Germline V gene sequence: CDR1 SGHTA, CDR2 FQGNSA. The CDR3 spans 13 residues. The V gene lost 2 bases and the J gene lost 7 bases, with 12 bases spanning the gap. For the CDR3, the DNA is TGTGCCAGCAGCTTATCCCACACGAGGGAGCAGTACTTC. Translating gives CASSLSHTREQYF.

This clonotype was observed at least ten times. The chain is built from TRBV10-3 and TRBJ2-1; the match to TRBD2 covers 13 bases. Per the germline V gene, CDR1 is ENHRY and CDR2 is SYGVKD. J lost 6 bases, V lost 10 bases, and 6 bases had no gene match. This CDR3 has 14 amino acids. CDR3 loop: CATGRTSGGNEQFF. CDR3 in DNA: TGTGCCACGGGAAGGACTAGCGGGGGCAATGAGCAGTTCTTC.

This clonotype was counted ten times or more. V is TRBV29-1 and J is TRBJ2-7; TRBD1 matches 9 bases. After removal of 6 bases from V and 9 bases from J, the junction contained 12 bases not matched to a gene. The CDR3 is 13 amino acids. CDR1 is SQVTM and CDR2 is ANQGSEA in the germline V gene. The CDR3, as DNA: TGCAGCGTAACCCCGGGACAGGGAGGATCGCAGTACTTC. It translates to CSVTPGQGGSQYF.

This sequence joins TRBV29-1 and TRBJ2-5; TRBD1 aligns across 7 bases. CDR1 and CDR2 (germline): SQVTM, ANQGSEA. Trimming at V came to 0 bases and at J to 5 bases, leaving 9 bases not matched to a gene. CDR3 length equals 15 residues. The DNA of the CDR3 is TGCAGCGTTGAAGATGTGACGAGAGGGGGCGAGACCCAGTACTTC. Amino acid sequence: CSVEDVTRGGETQYF. Filled out from reference TRBV29-1 and TRBJ2-5, the complete variable domain reads SAVISQKPSRDICQRGTSLTIQCQVDSQVTMMFWYRQQPGQSLTLIATANQGSEATYESGFVIDKFPISRPNLTFSTLTVSNMSPEDSSIYLCSVEDVTRGGETQYFGPGTRLLVL.